This T cell receptor beta chain was recorded in a study of blood T cell repertoires in COVID-19. Trimming pared 5 bases from V and 5 bases from J, leaving 15 bases between. CDR1 is KGHDR and CDR2 is SFDVKD in the germline V gene. This CDR3 region has 15 residues. TCRdb keeps only in-frame clones here, not all; method: immunoSEQ multiplex PCR. Of more than 300,000 clones listed, roughly nine tenths are singletons. Recruits, aged 18 to 89 years, lived in 20 to 30 US areas. Two consecutive negative NP/OP PCR tests, clearance, or resolved symptoms defined Cohort 3 recovery. This chain joins TRBV24-1 and TRBJ1-3, with D perhaps matching TRBD1 (6 bases). The sequenced sample consisted of PBMCs or T cells enriched from blood (not recorded which). This receptor was taken from a woman in her twenties or thirties who had recovered from COVID-19. The CDR3 protein is CATSGGGQYRNTIYF. The DNA of the CDR3 is TGTGCCACCAGTGGCGGGGGGCAGTACAGAAACACCATATATTTT.